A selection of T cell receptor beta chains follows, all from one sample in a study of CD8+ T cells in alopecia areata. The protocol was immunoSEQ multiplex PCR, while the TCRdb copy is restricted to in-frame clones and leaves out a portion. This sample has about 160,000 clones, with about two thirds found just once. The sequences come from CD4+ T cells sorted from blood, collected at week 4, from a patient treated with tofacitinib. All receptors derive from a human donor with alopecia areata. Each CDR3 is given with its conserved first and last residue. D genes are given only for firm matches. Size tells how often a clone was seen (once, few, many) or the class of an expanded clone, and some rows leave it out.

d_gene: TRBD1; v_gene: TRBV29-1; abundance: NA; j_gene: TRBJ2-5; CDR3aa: CSARTGVETQYF; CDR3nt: TGCAGCGCCCGGACAGGGGTAGAGACCCAGTACTTC
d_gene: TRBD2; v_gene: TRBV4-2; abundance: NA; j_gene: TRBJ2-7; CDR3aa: CASSQGISGQFDSYEQYF; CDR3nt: TGTGCCAGCAGCCAAGGAATTAGCGGGCAGTTTGACTCCTACGAGCAGTACTTC
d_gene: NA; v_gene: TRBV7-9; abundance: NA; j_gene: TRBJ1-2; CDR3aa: CASSQDTRYGYTF; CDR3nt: TGTGCCAGCAGTCAAGACACCCGCTATGGCTACACCTTC
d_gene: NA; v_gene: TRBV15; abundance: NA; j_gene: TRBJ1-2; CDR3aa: CATSRDQGRDYGYTF; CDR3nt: TGTGCCACCAGCAGAGATCAGGGCAGAGACTATGGCTACACCTTC
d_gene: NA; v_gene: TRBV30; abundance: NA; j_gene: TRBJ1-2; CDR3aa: CAWSVMHRANYGYTF; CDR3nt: TGTGCCTGGAGTGTCATGCACAGAGCGAACTATGGCTACACCTTC
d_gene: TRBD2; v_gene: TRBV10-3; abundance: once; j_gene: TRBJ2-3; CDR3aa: CAIRPTSGVDTQYF; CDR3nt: TGTGCCATCAGGCCGACTAGCGGGGTGGATACGCAGTATTTT
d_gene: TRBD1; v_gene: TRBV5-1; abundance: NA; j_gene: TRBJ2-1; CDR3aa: CASSRGTATYNEQFF; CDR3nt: TGCGCCAGCAGCAGGGGGACAGCCACCTACAATGAGCAGTTCTTC
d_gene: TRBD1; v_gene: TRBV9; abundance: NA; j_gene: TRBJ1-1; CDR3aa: CASSAAGGRNTEAFF; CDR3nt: TGTGCCAGCAGCGCGGCAGGGGGCAGGAACACTGAAGCTTTCTTT
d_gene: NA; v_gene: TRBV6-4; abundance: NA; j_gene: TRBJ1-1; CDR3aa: CASSMVMNTEAFF; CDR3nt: TGTGCCAGCAGTATGGTGATGAACACTGAAGCTTTCTTT
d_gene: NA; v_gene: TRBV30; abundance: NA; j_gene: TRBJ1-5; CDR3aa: CAWSLDGGYQPQHF; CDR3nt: TGTGCCTGGAGTCTCGACGGGGGCTATCAGCCCCAGCATTTT
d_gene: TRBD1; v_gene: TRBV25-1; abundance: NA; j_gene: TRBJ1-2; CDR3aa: CASSGGTGVGYTF; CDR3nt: TGTGCCAGCAGTGGAGGGACAGGGGTTGGCTACACCTTC
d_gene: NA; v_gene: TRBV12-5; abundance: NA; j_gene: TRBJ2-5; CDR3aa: CASGWMGRGQETQYF; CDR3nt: TGTGCTAGTGGTTGGATGGGCAGGGGTCAAGAGACCCAGTACTTC
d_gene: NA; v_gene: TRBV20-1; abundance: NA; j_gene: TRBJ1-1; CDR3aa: CSVQTRVSAFF; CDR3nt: TGCAGTGTACAAACCCGGGTGTCAGCTTTCTTT
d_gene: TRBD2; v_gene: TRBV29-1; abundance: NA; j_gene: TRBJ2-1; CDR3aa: CSWGGNEQFF; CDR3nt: TGCAGTTGGGGAGGGAATGAGCAGTTCTTC
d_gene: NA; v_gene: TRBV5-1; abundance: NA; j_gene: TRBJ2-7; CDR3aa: CASSSQAAKVEQYF; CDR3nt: TGCGCCAGCAGCTCCCAAGCAGCGAAGGTCGAGCAGTACTTC
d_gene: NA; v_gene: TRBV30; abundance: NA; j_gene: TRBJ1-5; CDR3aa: CAWSGQADQPQHF; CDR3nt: TGTGCCTGGAGTGGGCAGGCTGATCAGCCCCAGCATTTT
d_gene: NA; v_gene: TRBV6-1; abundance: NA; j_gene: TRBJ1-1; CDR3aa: CASSVEGDTEAFF; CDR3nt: TGTGCCAGCAGTGTTGAGGGGGACACTGAAGCTTTCTTT
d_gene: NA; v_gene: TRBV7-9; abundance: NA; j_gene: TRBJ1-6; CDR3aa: CASSDRRGGGPPLHF; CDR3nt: TGTGCCAGCAGCGACCGTAGGGGGGGTGGCCCACCCCTCCACTTT
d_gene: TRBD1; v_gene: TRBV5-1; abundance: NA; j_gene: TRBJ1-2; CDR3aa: CASSMWRGGAGYGYTF; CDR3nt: TGCGCCAGCAGCATGTGGCGAGGGGGCGCCGGCTATGGCTACACCTTC
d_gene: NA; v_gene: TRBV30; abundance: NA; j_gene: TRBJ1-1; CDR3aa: CAWRHDRRTEAFF; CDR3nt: TGTGCCTGGAGACATGACAGAAGGACTGAAGCTTTCTTT
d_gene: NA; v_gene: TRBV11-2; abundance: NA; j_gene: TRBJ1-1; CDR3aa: CASSLRRGTEAFF; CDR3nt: TGTGCCAGCAGCTTACGTCGGGGCACTGAAGCTTTCTTT
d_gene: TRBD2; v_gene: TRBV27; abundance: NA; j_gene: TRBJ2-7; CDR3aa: CASSLWRGDEQYF; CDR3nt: TGTGCCAGCAGTTTATGGCGGGGGGACGAGCAGTACTTC
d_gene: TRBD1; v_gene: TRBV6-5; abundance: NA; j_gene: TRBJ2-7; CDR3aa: CASSIYRGGYEQYF; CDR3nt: TGTGCCAGCAGTATATACAGGGGCGGCTACGAGCAGTACTTC
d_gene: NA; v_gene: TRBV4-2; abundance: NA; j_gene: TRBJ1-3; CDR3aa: CASSQAGLVNTIYF; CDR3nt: TGTGCCAGCAGCCAAGCGGGGCTCGTAAACACCATATATTTT
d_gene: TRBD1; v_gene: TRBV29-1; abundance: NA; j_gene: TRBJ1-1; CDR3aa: CSAAPGGVAFF; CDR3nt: TGCAGCGCGGCGCCAGGGGGCGTAGCTTTCTTT
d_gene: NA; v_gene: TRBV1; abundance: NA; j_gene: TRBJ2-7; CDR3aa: CTSTPKQGTYEQYF; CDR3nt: TGCACCAGCACCCCAAAACAGGGCACCTACGAGCAGTACTTC
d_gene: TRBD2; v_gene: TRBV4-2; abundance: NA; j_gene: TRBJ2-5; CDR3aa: CASSQPRTSVETQYF; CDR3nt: TGTGCCAGCAGCCAGCCACGGACTAGCGTGGAGACCCAGTACTTC
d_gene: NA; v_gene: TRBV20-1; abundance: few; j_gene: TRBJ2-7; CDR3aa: CSARAGSEQYF; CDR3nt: TGCAGTGCTAGAGCAGGGTCCGAGCAGTACTTC
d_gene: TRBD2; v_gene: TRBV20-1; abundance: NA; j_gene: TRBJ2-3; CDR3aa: CSVAGSDTQYF; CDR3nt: TGCAGTGTAGCGGGGTCGGATACGCAGTATTTT
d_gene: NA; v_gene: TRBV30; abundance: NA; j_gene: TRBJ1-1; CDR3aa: CAWSRQMNTEAFF; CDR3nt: TGTGCCTGGAGTAGGCAGATGAACACTGAAGCTTTCTTT
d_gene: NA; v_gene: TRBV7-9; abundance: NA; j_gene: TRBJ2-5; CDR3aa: CASSPRQGNIVETQYF; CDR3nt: TGTGCCAGCAGCCCCCGGCAGGGAAATATAGTGGAGACCCAGTACTTC
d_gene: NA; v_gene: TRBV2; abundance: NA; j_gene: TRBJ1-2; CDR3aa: CASSGRGGGQLNYGYTF; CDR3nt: TGTGCCAGCAGTGGCCGAGGTGGGGGGCAGTTAAACTATGGCTACACCTTC
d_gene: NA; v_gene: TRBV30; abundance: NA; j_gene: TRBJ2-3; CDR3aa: CAWSALLAHTQYF; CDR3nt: TGTGCCTGGAGTGCCTTACTAGCCCATACGCAGTATTTT
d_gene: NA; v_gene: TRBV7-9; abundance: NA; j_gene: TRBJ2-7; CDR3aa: CASAPGRKYEQYF; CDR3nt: TGTGCCAGCGCCCCGGGACGGAAATACGAGCAGTACTTC
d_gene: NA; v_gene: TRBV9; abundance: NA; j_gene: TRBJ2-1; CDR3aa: CASSVSLATYNEQFF; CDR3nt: TGTGCCAGCAGCGTTTCACTAGCCACTTACAATGAGCAGTTCTTC
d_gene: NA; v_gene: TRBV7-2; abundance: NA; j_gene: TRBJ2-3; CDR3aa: CASSLDGTYVNTQYF; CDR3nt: TGTGCCAGCAGCTTAGATGGGACTTACGTAAATACGCAGTATTTT
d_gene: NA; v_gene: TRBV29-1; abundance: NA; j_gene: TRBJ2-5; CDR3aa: CSVAYHQGEAQYF; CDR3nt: TGCAGCGTTGCGTATCACCAGGGAGAGGCCCAGTACTTC